A single sample gave rise to the 16 T cell receptor beta chains below, sequenced in a study of T cell repertoires in cytomegalovirus infection. Antigens of these TCRs are unknown. TCRdb redid the calling of the reads with MiXCR, one entry per CDR3 protein. Of 650,000 to 900,000 distinct CDR3 sequences in the sample, roughly 33% were seen once. The sample was cultured CD8+ T cells from PBMCs, taken from culture after CMV antigen stimulation. These receptors all come from a human donor in good health (CMV status not recorded). Some clones in this sample may be carry-over from other donors' samples.

This clonotype was seen ten or more times. This chain connects TRBV12-3 or TRBV12-4 to TRBJ2-1, with D perhaps assigned TRBD1 or TRBD2 (5 bases each). CDR3 length: 11 amino acids. V lost 10 bases, J lost 7 bases, and 11 bases lay in between. CDR3 sequence reads: CATLWGNEQFF. The CDR3 region has the DNA TGTGCCACCCTTTGGGGGAATGAGCAGTTCTTC.

As to this clonotype: The junction does not match germline at one end; this may be a read error. The chain employs TRBV12-3 or TRBV12-4 and TRBJ1-5, with TRBD1 as a possible D gene (6 bases). This CDR3 is built from 17 residues. Here the CDR3 DNA reads TGTACCAGCGAGATCCCCCGGGACACAGATAGCAATCAGCCCCAGCATTTT. Residues: CTSEIPRDTDSNQPQHF.

This clonotype appeared a few times. This rearrangement joins TRBV11-1 to TRBJ1-2, with D maybe TRBD1 (5 bases). In germline, CDR1 is SGHAT, CDR2 FQDESV (reference sequence). CDR3 length: 16 amino acids. The germline V and J ends were trimmed by 3 bases and 3 bases, with 17 bases remaining between them. In nucleotides, the CDR3 is TGTGCCAGCAGCTTGTGGGAAGGGACGTTGGACTATGGCTACACCTTC. The encoded protein is CASSLWEGTLDYGYTF.

V gene TRBV7-8 combines with J gene TRBJ1-1, with D maybe TRBD1 (5 bases). V shed 5 bases and J shed 0 bases, with 10 bases lying between them. The CDR3 is 14 amino acids. The germline gives CDR1 SGHVS, CDR2 FQNEAQ. The CDR3 spells CASSEGRMNTEAFF. CDR3 bases: TGTGCCAGCAGCGAGGGACGTATGAACACTGAAGCTTTCTTT.

This clonotype was seen only once. The rearrangement joins TRBV6-2 or TRBV6-3 to TRBJ1-2, with 7 bases aligning to TRBD1. Per the germline V gene, CDR1 is MNHEY and CDR2 is SVGEGT. The ends lost 8 bases at V and 3 bases at J; junction bases unmatched: 12. The length of the CDR3 is 15 residues. In DNA form, the CDR3 reads TGTGCCAGCGCGGGGACAGACTTTTACTACTATGGCTACACCTTC. This encodes CASAGTDFYYYGYTF.

CDR3 sequence: CSARGRGVAWQYF. CDR3 bases: TGCAGTGCTAGAGGCAGGGGGGTTGCGTGGCAGTATTTT. The J gene is TRBJ2-3, the V gene TRBV20-1, with a tentative D call TRBD1 (7 bases). Germline V lookup: CDR1 DFQATT, CDR2 SNEGSKA (reference sequence). The CDR3 runs to 13 residues. V was clipped by 1 base and J by 11 bases, with 16 bases between them.

CDR3 loop: CASQGRGLAWDTQYF. Here the CDR3 DNA reads TGTGCCAGCCAAGGACGAGGACTAGCGTGGGATACGCAGTATTTT. The J gene is TRBJ2-3, the V gene TRBV5-4, with 9 bases fitting TRBD2. The germline CDR1 and CDR2 sequences are SGHNT and YYREEE (reference sequence). With V trimmed by 7 bases and J by 6 bases, 12 bases remained unmatched. This CDR3 is 15 amino acids long.

This clonotype was observed once. CDR3 in DNA: TGCGCCAGCAGCTTAGACAGGGCCCGGGAAAAACTGTTTTTT. Its translation: CASSLDRAREKLFF. The V gene is TRBV5-1, the J gene TRBJ1-4; TRBD1 aligns across 7 bases. The V segment lost 2 bases and the J segment 8 bases; nucleotides outside the gene matches: 6. CDR1 and CDR2 from the germline V gene are SGHRS and YFSETQ. The CDR3 spans 14 residues.

The rearrangement joins TRBV5-6 to TRBJ1-2; D gene uncertain. Trimming left V 4 bases short and J 12 bases short, with 19 bases between. The CDR3 is 13 amino acids. Germline lookup yields CDR1 SGHDT and CDR2 YYEEEE. The CDR3 here is CASSQAHGYTNTF. CDR3 DNA: TGTGCCAGCAGCCAGGCCCATGGCTACACAAACACCTTC.

V gene TRBV2 combines with J gene TRBJ2-5, with 9 bases fitting TRBD2. The CDR3 spans 15 residues. V was pared by 8 bases and J by 2 bases, with 9 bases of the junction left unmatched. Germline V lookup: CDR1 SNHLY, CDR2 FYNNEI. Here the CDR3 reads CASLRSGGIQETQYF. CDR3 coding DNA: TGTGCCAGCTTGCGAAGCGGGGGGATACAAGAGACCCAGTACTTC. Based on the CDR3 plus reference TRBV2 and TRBJ2-5, the full variable domain is EPEVTQTPSHQVTQMGQEVILRCVPISNHLYFYWYRQILGQKVEFLVSFYNNEISEKSEIFDDQFSVERPDGSNFTLKIRSTKLEDSAMYFCASLRSGGIQETQYFGPGTRLLVL.

The chain carries TRBV19 and TRBJ1-2, with unresolved D. V lost 5 bases and J 5 bases, leaving 12 bases between the germline ends. The CDR3 is 13 amino acids. The germline CDR1 and CDR2 sequences are LNHDA and SQIVND (reference sequence). In nucleotides, the CDR3 is TGTGCCAGTAGTCTAAAAAGCCTATATGGCTACACCTTC. It encodes CASSLKSLYGYTF.

This chain joins TRBV20-1 and TRBJ2-1, with D unresolved. The germline V gene has CDR1 DFQATT and CDR2 SNEGSKA (reference sequence). The V and J ends lost 1 base and 4 bases respectively, with 11 bases between them. The CDR3 covers 14 residues. The CDR3, as DNA: TGCAGTGCTAGAGGTCAGCCCCGTTACAATGAGCAGTTCTTC. Protein: CSARGQPRYNEQFF.

The chain links TRBV5-6 to TRBJ2-7; tentative D call: TRBD1 (6 bases). The CDR3 runs 13 residues. Germline loops: CDR1 SGHDT, CDR2 YYEEEE. V gave up 2 bases and J gave up 6 bases, with 12 bases separating them. DNA of the CDR3: TGTGCCAGCAGCTTAGCGACAGGAATCGAGCAGTACGTC. Protein product: CASSLATGIEQYV.

This clonotype was counted between two and nine times. The chain links TRBV7-6 to TRBJ2-4; 7 bases agree with TRBD2. The length of the CDR3 is 14 residues. The germline V gene has CDR1 SGHVS and CDR2 FNYEAQ. V was pared by 3 bases and J by 8 bases, with 7 bases of the junction left unmatched. CDR3 DNA sequence: TGTGCCAGCAGCTTCGGGGGAGGGTGGGACATTCAGTACTTC. This encodes CASSFGGGWDIQYF.

This clonotype appeared many times. The chain links TRBV13 to TRBJ2-3, with 10 nucleotides matching TRBD2. The CDR3 sequence is 18 residues long. Germline V gene data show CDR1 as PRHDT and CDR2 as FYEKMQ (reference sequence). The V gene end was trimmed by 3 bases and the J gene end by 4 bases; junction bases not matched to a gene: 13. The CDR3: CASSFSLAGDLGADTQYF. In nucleotides, the CDR3 is TGTGCCAGCAGCTTTTCGCTAGCGGGAGACCTTGGGGCAGATACGCAGTATTTT.

This clonotype was detected only a few times. This sequence joins TRBV27 and TRBJ2-3, with a tentative D call TRBD1 (5 bases). V was clipped by 3 bases and J by 6 bases, with 16 bases between them. The germline V gene has CDR1 MNHEY and CDR2 SMNVEV (reference sequence). The CDR3 totals 15 residues. The CDR3 loop reads CASSFGAGSWDTQYF. The CDR3 DNA reads TGTGCCAGCAGTTTTGGGGCAGGCTCTTGGGATACGCAGTATTTT.